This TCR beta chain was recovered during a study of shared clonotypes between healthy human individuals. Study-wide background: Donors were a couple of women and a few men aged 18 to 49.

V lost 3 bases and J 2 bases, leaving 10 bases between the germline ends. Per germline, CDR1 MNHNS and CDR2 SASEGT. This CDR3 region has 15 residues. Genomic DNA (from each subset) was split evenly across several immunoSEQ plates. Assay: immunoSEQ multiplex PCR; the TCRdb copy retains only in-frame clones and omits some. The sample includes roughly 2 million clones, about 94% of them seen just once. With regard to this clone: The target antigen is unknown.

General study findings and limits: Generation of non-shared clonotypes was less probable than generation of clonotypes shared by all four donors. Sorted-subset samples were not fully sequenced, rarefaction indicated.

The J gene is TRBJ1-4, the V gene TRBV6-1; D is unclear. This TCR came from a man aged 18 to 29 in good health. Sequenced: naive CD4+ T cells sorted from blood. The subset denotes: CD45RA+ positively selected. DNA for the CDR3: TGTGCCAGCAGTGACACTTGGCGGACTAATGAAAAACTGTTTTTT. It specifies CASSDTWRTNEKLFF.